These 3 T cell receptor beta chains share one sample of origin, sequenced in a study of control samples from healthy donors and cancer patients. Assay: immunoSEQ multiplex PCR; the TCRdb copy retains only in-frame clones and omits some. The sample carries about 83,000 clones, roughly 91% recorded once. The sequenced material came from blood. These receptors originate from a man aged 25-45 years in good health.

The chain links TRBV11-2 to TRBJ1-2, with 11 bases lining up with TRBD1. V gave up 4 bases and J gave up 3 bases; unmatched junction bases: 4. This CDR3 is 15 amino acids long. In germline, CDR1 is SGHAT, CDR2 FQNNGV. CDR3 sequence reads: CASSYGTGGDYGYTF. CDR3 DNA sequence: TGTGCCAGCAGCTACGGGACAGGGGGGGACTATGGCTACACCTTC.

The CDR3 region is CASTPRGGDNEQFF. The CDR3, as DNA: TGTGCCAGCACCCCTAGGGGGGGTGACAATGAGCAGTTCTTC. The rearrangement links TRBV14 to TRBJ2-1; a weak D match, TRBD2 (7 bases). Trimming stripped 7 bases from V and 5 bases from J, with 15 bases between. Germline loops: CDR1 SGHDN, CDR2 FVKESK. The CDR3 totals 14 residues.

J is TRBJ1-1 and V is TRBV30; D unclear. Looked up from germline, CDR1 is GTSNPN and CDR2 is SVGIG (reference sequence). The CDR3 has 13 residues. The ends were cut back, 0 bases at V and 1 base at J, with 6 bases in the middle. DNA of the CDR3: TGTGCCTGGAGTGTGGAAGAGAACACTGAAGCTTTCTTT. This translates into CAWSVEENTEAFF.